These T cell receptor beta chains were read from a single sample in a study of response to subunit inactivated influenza vaccine. Each CDR3 protein gets one entry after TCRdb re-called the RT-PCR reads with MiXCR. The sample consists of hundreds of thousands of distinct CDR3 sequences, about a fifth of them appearing once. Sequencing was performed on PBMCs from blood, taken more than 4 days after vaccination. The receptor set was obtained from a middle-aged man who received an inactivated influenza vaccine. Both conserved end residues are trimmed from each CDR3. A D gene is named only where the DNA matches it firmly. Size is stated for part of the rows, as once, few or many counts, or as a class when the clone is expanded.

-,-,TRBJ2-1,TRBV7-6,ASSLVSSWNSYNEQF
few,TRBD2,TRBJ2-7,TRBV5-1,ASSLAIAGDEQY
-,TRBD1,TRBJ2-4,TRBV20-1,SARGQGKNIQY
-,-,TRBJ1-4,TRBV20-1,KVRMTNEKLF
few,TRBD2,TRBJ2-7,TRBV10-3,AIPAGDPYEQY
few,-,TRBJ1-5,TRBV5-6,ASSLFRESNQPQH
once,-,TRBJ2-7,TRBV4-2,ASSQVRERVDEQY
-,-,TRBJ1-2,TRBV7-9,ASSWGPPLAYGYT
-,-,TRBJ1-5,TRBV12-3/TRBV12-4,ASSPYNRDNQPQH
few,TRBD2,TRBJ2-1,TRBV7-2,ASSSSGGKQF
-,-,TRBJ1-2,TRBV12-3/TRBV12-4,ASSFRDSRTNYGYT
-,-,TRBJ1-3,TRBV19,ASTPLLGAGNTIY
many,-,TRBJ2-2,TRBV5-1,ASSLGDNTGELF
-,-,TRBJ1-2,TRBV28,ASRFPTKEATYT
-,-,TRBJ2-7,TRBV4-2,ASSLHGLDSYEQY
-,-,TRBJ2-7,TRBV25-1,ASSERGAGWDEQY
few,-,TRBJ2-1,TRBV6-2/TRBV6-3,ASSRGAPPYNEQF
-,TRBD1,TRBJ1-2,TRBV27,ASGDLRLGQGRFNYGYT
few,-,TRBJ2-5,TRBV29-1,SALLPGQETQY
few,-,TRBJ1-5,TRBV6-5,ASSYSWERNQPQH
many,TRBD1,TRBJ1-2,TRBV5-1,ASSTDRGWGGYT
-,-,TRBJ2-5,TRBV20-1,SARGVSGAQETQY
few,-,TRBJ2-2,TRBV20-1,SAKRLLLTGELF
-,-,TRBJ2-5,TRBV15,ATSHVSRETQY
-,TRBD1,TRBJ2-7,TRBV13,ASSSAIGQETYEQY